This TCR beta chain was captured in a study of blood T cell repertoires in COVID-19. Study details: COVID-19 samples, acute and convalescent, were from the United States, Italy and Spain. Sources were T cells, B-cell-depleted T cells, or PBMCs; the material itself was cDNA or gDNA.

The CDR3 extends over 16 amino acids. Germline-derived CDR1 and CDR2 are SQVTM and ANQGSEA. Trimming took 2 bases from V and 1 from J; bases not matched to a gene: 10. Study processing details: Quantification of nucleated cells was approximated via reference gene primer amplification. Produced via immunoSEQ multiplex PCR; TCRdb's table is partial and in-frame only. V and J calls and clone size are those listed in that table; D and trimming were worked out from the DNA. The repertoire has some 200,000 clones, about four fifths of them found once; the top ten carry more than 9%. This sequence was found in a woman aged 80 or over with acute or convalescent COVID-19. The rearrangement links TRBV29-1 to TRBJ1-2, with TRBD1 matching 7 bases. Material: peripheral blood. CDR3 loop: CSVERQGSRFNYGYTF. DNA for the CDR3: TGCAGCGTTGAAAGACAGGGTTCCCGGTTTAACTATGGCTACACCTTC.